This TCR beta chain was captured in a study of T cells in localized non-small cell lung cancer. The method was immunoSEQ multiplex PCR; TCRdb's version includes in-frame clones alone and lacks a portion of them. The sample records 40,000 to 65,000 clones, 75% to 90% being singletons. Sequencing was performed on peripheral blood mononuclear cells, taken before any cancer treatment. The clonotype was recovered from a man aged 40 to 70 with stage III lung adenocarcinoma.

CDR3 sequence (DNA): TGCGCCAGCAGCCAAGATTGGGGGGGCAGGAATGAAAAACTGTTTTTT. It codes for CASSQDWGGRNEKLFF. The chain uses TRBV4-3 and TRBJ1-4, with D possibly matching TRBD1 (6 bases). CDR1 LGHNA and CDR2 YSLEER come from the germline V gene. V was cut by 0 bases and J by 5 bases, with 13 bases left in between. This CDR3 is built from 16 residues.